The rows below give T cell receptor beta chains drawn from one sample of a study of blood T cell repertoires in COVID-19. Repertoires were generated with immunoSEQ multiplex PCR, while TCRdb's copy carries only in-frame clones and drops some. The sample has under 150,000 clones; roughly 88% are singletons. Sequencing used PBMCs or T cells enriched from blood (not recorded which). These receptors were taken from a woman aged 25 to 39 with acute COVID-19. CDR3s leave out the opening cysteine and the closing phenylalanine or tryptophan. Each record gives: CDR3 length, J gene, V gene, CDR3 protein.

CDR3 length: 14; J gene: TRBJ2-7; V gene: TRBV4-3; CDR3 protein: ARNKGTSGKPYEQY
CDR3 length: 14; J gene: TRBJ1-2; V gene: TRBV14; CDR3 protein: ASSQDLPGATYGYT
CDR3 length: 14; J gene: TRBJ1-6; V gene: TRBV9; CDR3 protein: ASSVGSPGDNSPLH
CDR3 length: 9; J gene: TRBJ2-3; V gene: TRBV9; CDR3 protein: ASSSADTQY
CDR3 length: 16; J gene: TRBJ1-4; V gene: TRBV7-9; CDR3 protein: ASSLGMTGDGTNEKLF
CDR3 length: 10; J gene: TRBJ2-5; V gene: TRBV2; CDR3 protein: ASSEARETQY
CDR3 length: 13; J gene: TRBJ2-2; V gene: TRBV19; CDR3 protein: ASSTEDRGTGELF
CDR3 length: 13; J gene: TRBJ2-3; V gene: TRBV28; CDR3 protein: ASSPAGESRHTQY
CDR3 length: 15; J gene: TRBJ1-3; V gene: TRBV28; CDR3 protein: ASSWPTSARGGNTIY
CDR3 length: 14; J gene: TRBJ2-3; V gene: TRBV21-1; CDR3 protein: ASSRGSTGSTDTQY
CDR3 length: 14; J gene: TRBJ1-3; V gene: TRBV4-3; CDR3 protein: ASSPQGLASGNTIY
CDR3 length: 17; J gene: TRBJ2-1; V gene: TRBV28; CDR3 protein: ASRFRSLRAKSSYNEQF
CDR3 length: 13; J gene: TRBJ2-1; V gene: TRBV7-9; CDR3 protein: ASSHTSGRALEQF
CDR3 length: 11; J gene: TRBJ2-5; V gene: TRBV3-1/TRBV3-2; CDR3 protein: AIGGQGLETQY
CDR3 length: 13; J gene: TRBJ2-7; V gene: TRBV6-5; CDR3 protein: ASSSRQGLAYEQY
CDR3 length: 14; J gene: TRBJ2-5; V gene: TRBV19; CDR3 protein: ASSTRTGGTPRTQY
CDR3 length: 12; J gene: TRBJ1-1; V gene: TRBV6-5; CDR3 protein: ASSQDRVVTEAF
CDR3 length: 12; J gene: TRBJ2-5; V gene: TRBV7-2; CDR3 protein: ASSLGPQQETQY
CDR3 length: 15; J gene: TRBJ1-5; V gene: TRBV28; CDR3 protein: ASSSGTGRYSNQPQH
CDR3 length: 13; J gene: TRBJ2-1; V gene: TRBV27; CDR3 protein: ASSPGLAGANEQF
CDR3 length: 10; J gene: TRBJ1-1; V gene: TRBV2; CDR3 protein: ASSEKQGEAF
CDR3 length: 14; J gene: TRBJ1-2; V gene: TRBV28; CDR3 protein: ASSLGVGGPHDGYT
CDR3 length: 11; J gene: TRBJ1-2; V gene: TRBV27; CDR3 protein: ASSLRQNYGYT
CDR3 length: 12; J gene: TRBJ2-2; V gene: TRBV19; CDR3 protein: ASRLAGEPGELF
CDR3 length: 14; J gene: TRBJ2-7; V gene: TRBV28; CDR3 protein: ASSYNWRERSYEQY
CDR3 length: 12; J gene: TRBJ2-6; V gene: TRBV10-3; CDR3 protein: AISDESGANVLT
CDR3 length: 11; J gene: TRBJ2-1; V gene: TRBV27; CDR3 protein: ASSLNSYNEQF
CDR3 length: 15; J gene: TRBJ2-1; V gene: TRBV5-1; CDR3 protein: ASSVPSGRISYNEQF
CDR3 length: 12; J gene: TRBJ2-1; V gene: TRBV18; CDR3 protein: ASSGPPGNNEQF
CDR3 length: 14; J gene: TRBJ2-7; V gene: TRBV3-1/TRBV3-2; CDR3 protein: ASSPPPGSLSYEQY
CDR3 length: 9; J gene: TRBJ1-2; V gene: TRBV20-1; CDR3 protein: SATINYGYT
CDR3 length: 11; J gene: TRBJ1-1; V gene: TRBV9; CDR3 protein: ASSVGGFTEAF
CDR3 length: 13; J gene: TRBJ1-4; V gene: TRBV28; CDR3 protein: ASSLPLGRNEKLF
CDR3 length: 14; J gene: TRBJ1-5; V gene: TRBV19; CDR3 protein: ASKRGDRGLIQPQH
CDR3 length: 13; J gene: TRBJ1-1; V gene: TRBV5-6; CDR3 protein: ASSRAGTGNTEAF
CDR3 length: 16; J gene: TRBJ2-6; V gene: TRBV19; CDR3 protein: ASSTRLLGLAGEGVLT
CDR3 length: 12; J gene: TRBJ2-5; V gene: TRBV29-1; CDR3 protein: SVDEQVVQETQY
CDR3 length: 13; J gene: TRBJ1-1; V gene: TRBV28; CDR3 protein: ASSPWDRGDTEAF
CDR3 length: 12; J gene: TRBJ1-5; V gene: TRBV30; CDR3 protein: AWSNRVRSQPQH
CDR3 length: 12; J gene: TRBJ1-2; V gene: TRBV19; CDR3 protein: ASTRRDRYHGYT
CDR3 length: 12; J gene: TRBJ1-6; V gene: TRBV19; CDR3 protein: ASSITGDNSPLH
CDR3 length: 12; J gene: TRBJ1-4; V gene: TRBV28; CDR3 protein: ASSLPSQIWKLF
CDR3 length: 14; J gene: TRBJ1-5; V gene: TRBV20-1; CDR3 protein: SASPGLGSGGQPQH
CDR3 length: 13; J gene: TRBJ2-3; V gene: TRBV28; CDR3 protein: ATTLTSGNTDTQY
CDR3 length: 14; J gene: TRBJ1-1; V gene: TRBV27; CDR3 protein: ASSSLLDRLNTEAF
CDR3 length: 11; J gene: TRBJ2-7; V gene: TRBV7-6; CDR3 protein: ASSLTRANEQY
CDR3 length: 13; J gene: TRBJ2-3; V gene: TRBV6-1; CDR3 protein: ASSEVAGGPDTQY
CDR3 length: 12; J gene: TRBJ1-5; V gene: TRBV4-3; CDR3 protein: ASSQDLGEQPQH